This T cell receptor (beta chain) was captured by sequencing in a study of blood T cell repertoires in COVID-19. Whole-study context: Acute and convalescent COVID-19 samples came from the United States, Italy and Spain. Nucleic acid was either cDNA or gDNA, and it came from T cells, B-cell-depleted T cells, or PBMCs.

This CDR3 contains 18 residues. As handled by the study authors: Estimation of nucleated cell counts was performed using reference gene primer amplification. The data were produced by immunoSEQ multiplex PCR, yet TCRdb's version contains in-frame clones alone and is incomplete. From that table come the V and J calls and clone size; the DNA was used to work out D and trimming. This table has about 280,000 clones, approximately 84% appearing once. The chain combines TRBV21-1 with TRBJ2-3; the D segment call TRBD2 is taken from the table without a DNA check. TRBV21-1 is designated a pseudogene. The TCR comes from a woman in her twenties or thirties who had recovered from COVID-19. The sample taken for sequencing was peripheral blood. Here the CDR3 DNA reads TGTGCCAGCCGACTCCGGGACTGTCTAGCGGGGGCCACAGATACGCAGTATTTT. This encodes CASRLRDCLAGATDTQYF.